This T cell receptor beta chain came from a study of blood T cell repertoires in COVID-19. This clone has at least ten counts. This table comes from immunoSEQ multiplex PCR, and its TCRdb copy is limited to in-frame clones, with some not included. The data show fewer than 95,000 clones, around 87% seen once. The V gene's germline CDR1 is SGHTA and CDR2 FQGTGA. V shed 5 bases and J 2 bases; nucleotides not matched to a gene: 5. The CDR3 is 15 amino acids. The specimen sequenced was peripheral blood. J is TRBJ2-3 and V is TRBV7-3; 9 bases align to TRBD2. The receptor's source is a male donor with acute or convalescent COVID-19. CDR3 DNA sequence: TGTGCCAGCAGCCAAGCGGGGGGAAACACAGATACGCAGTATTTT. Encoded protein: CASSQAGGNTDTQYF.